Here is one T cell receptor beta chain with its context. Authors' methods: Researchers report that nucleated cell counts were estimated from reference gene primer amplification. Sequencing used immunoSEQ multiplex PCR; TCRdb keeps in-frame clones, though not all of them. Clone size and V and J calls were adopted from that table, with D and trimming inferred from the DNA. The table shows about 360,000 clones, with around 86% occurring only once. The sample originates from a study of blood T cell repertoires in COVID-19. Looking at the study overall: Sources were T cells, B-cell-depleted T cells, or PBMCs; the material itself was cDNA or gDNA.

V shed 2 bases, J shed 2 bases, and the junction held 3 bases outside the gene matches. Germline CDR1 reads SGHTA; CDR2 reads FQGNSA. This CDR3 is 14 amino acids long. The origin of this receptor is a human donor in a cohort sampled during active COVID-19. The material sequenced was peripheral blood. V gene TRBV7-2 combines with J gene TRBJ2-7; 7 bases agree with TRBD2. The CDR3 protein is CASSLREGAYEQYF. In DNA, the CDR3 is TGTGCCAGCAGCTTAAGGGAGGGCGCCTACGAGCAGTACTTC.